These T cell receptor beta chains were read from a single sample in a study of T cells in localized non-small cell lung cancer. The table came from immunoSEQ multiplex PCR; TCRdb's copy has only in-frame clones and leaves some out. The repertoire has about 15,000 clones, 75% to 90% of them found once; the top ten carry approximately 4%. Sequencing was performed on peripheral blood, taken before any cancer treatment. All receptors derive from a woman between 35 and 75 years old with stage I lung adenocarcinoma. CDR3s include the opening cysteine and the closing phenylalanine or tryptophan. The D gene is left open where the match is weak. Not every row has a clone size; where given, it reads once, few, many or a size class.

clone size	D gene	V gene	J gene	CDR3 DNA	CDR3 protein
.	.	TRBV27	TRBJ2-7	TGTGCCAGCAGGGACGGCCCTTCCTACGAGCAGTACTTC	CASRDGPSYEQYF
once	.	TRBV6-6	TRBJ1-2	TGTGCCAGCTGGGCCGGGGTAGGCCGTGGCTACACCTTC	CASWAGVGRGYTF
.	.	TRBV7-3	TRBJ2-3	TGTGCCAGCAGCTTAGCCGCCGGGACGCTCACAGATACGCAGTATTTT	CASSLAAGTLTDTQYF
once	.	TRBV7-9	TRBJ2-7	TGTGCCAGCAGCTTGGAGGGGGGCTACGAGCAGTACTTC	CASSLEGGYEQYF
.	.	TRBV2	TRBJ2-2	TGTGCCAGCAGTGTAGGGAACACCGGGGAGCTGTTTTTT	CASSVGNTGELFF
.	TRBD1	TRBV11-3	TRBJ2-1	TGTGCCAGCAGCTTAGGACAGGGTGGCCCATTCAATGAGCAGTTCTTC	CASSLGQGGPFNEQFF
.	.	TRBV4-1	TRBJ1-4	TGCGCCAGCAGCCGCAGGGCTCGTAATGAAAAACTGTTTTTT	CASSRRARNEKLFF
.	TRBD1	TRBV14	TRBJ1-3	TGTGCCAGCAGCCAACCTGGACAGGATTATGGAAACACCATATATTTT	CASSQPGQDYGNTIYF
.	.	TRBV5-4	TRBJ1-1	TGTGCCAGCAGCTTGGCCCCAGGGTCTGTAGGCACTGAAGCTTTCTTT	CASSLAPGSVGTEAFF
.	.	TRBV11-2	TRBJ2-5	TGTGCCAGCAGCTTGGGGGGTTATCAAGAGACCCAGTACTTC	CASSLGGYQETQYF
.	.	TRBV7-9	TRBJ2-1	TGTGCCAGCAGCGGATCGAGCTCCTACAATGAGCAGTTCTTC	CASSGSSSYNEQFF
.	.	TRBV19	TRBJ2-7	TGTGCCAATCCCTGGGGGATGCGCGGCGAGCAGTACTTC	CANPWGMRGEQYF
.	.	TRBV29-1	TRBJ2-7	TGCAGCGTTGTGACTGGGGTGGGCTACGAGCAGTACTTC	CSVVTGVGYEQYF
.	TRBD2	TRBV5-6	TRBJ2-5	TGTGCCAGCAGCTGGGCACCGACTAGCGGGGGGATGTACCAAGAGACCCAGTACTTC	CASSWAPTSGGMYQETQYF
.	TRBD1	TRBV29-1	TRBJ1-1	TGCAGCGTTGATAGGGGGCTCAACACTGAAGCTTTCTTT	CSVDRGLNTEAFF
.	.	TRBV5-4	TRBJ1-1	TGTGCCAGCAGCCCTTCCCCGGGGTTTGAAGCTTTCTTT	CASSPSPGFEAFF
.	.	TRBV7-9	TRBJ2-1	TGTGCCAGCAGCTTAGGTAGCGACAATGAGCAGTTCTTC	CASSLGSDNEQFF
.	TRBD2	TRBV5-1	TRBJ2-5	TGCGCCAGCAGCTTGGGTGGGACTAGCGGGCCCCAAGAGACCCAGTACTTC	CASSLGGTSGPQETQYF
.	TRBD1	TRBV19	TRBJ1-5	TGTGCCAGTAGTAGCTGGACAGGGGGGAATCAGCCCCAGCATTTT	CASSSWTGGNQPQHF
.	TRBD1	TRBV5-1	TRBJ1-1	TGCGCCAGCAGCAAGCAGACAGGGCGGAACACTGAAGCTTTCTTT	CASSKQTGRNTEAFF
.	TRBD1	TRBV14	TRBJ1-5	TGTGCCAGCAGCGGGACAGGGGGCAATCAGCCCCAGCATTTT	CASSGTGGNQPQHF
.	TRBD2	TRBV11-2	TRBJ2-7	TGTGCCAGCACCCCGCCGGGGGGGCTCTACGAGCAGTACTTC	CASTPPGGLYEQYF
.	.	TRBV19	TRBJ1-1	TGTGCCAGTAATATAATGGAGAACACTGAAGCTTTCTTT	CASNIMENTEAFF
.	.	TRBV6-6	TRBJ1-1	TGTGCCAGCACCAAACACGGTGGGAACACTGAAGCTTTCTTT	CASTKHGGNTEAFF
.	TRBD1	TRBV5-1	TRBJ2-7	TGCGCCAGCAGCTCAACAGGGGAGTCCTACGAGCAGTACTTC	CASSSTGESYEQYF
.	TRBD1	TRBV9	TRBJ1-1	TGTGCCAGCAGCGCTGCAGGGGGACCCTTTGGTACTGAAGCTTTCTTT	CASSAAGGPFGTEAFF
.	.	TRBV11-3	TRBJ2-2	TGTGCCAGCAGGTTTCAGGGGACCGGGGAGCTGTTTTTT	CASRFQGTGELFF
medium-sized	.	TRBV6-5	TRBJ1-6	TGTGCCAGCAGTTACGGTGTAAATTCACCCCTCCACTTT	CASSYGVNSPLHF
few	.	TRBV6-6	TRBJ2-1	TGTGCCAGCAGCCCCGGACCCGTCTCCTACAATGAGCAGTTCTTC	CASSPGPVSYNEQFF
.	.	TRBV6-1	TRBJ1-2	TGTGCCAGCAGTGCACCCAGGGTAGGACAGCTGAGCGACTATGGCTACACCTTC	CASSAPRVGQLSDYGYTF